This TCR beta chain is drawn from a study of OX40 agonist ivuxolimab in advanced cancers. V was clipped by 1 base and J by 4 bases, with 7 bases between them. This CDR3 has 13 residues. Per the germline V gene, CDR1 is SGHKS and CDR2 is YYEKEE (reference sequence). Comment on this clone: Its antigen remains unknown.

Sequenced by immunoSEQ multiplex PCR; TCRdb stores in-frame clones only, minus some. The sample lists roughly 60,000 clones, about nine tenths occurring once. Study-level findings and limits: Dose levels from 0.1 to 3.0 mg/kg saw CD4+ and CD8+ blood T cells expand clonally by week 6.

This TCR was recovered from an adult with an advanced solid tumor such as melanoma, head and neck, liver or kidney cancer. Source: CD4+ or CD8+ T cells sorted from blood, taken in a trial of the OX40 agonist ivuxolimab. The V gene is TRBV5-5, the J gene TRBJ2-3; no firm D call. CDR3 sequence: CASSLTRADTQYF. The CDR3 region has the DNA TGTGCCAGCAGCTTGACGCGTGCAGATACGCAGTATTTT.